Included here is one T cell receptor (beta chain) sequence, with context. This clone's antigen is unknown. Base-call qualities are not available, and no considerably larger clone is one nucleotide away. Cut back by 0 bases and 6 bases, the V and J ends lie 23 bases apart. Looking up the germline V gene yields CDR1 MNHGY and CDR2 SAAAGT. The CDR3, cysteine through phenylalanine, is 18 amino acids long. The CDR3 DNA has 54 bases and is translated from base 1. This sample was sequenced with an Illumina HiSeq 1500. TCRdb trimmed public reads at Q25 via fastp, called clones via MiXCR and kept in-frame beta chains. Every CDR3 protein is listed once, alongside the most common genes and DNA of its rows. Within this sample are roughly 630,000 distinct CDR3 sequences, with roughly 24% of them counted one time only. The top ten clonotypes cover roughly 8% of the sample. These data are taken from a study of T cell repertoires in cytomegalovirus infection (dated by TCRdb to the late 2010s). Context from the whole study: Donor HLA type was relevant to the analysis, as public TCR beta signatures indicated carriage of CMV infection together with the matching HLA type.

The full study reports these points: The ex vivo response was dominated by HLA-C-restricted CMV-specific TCR beta clonotypes, and the single most frequent clonotype in two of eight donors was supplied by these HLA-C-restricted clonotypes. In both this cohort and an independent roughly 360-donor cohort, the cumulative frequency of public TCR beta family members distinguished carriers of CMV infection plus the relevant HLA type.

This TCR came from a human donor in good health (CMV status not recorded). Some clones in this sample may be carry-over from other donors' samples. Sequencing was performed on CD8+ T cells from PBMCs. The receptor chain draws on TRBV6-8 and TRBJ2-5, with TRBD2 tentatively as D gene (7 bases match). The DNA reads TGTGCCAGCAGTTACTCTGAGAAGGGAGGGGGGAGGTTAAAGACCCAGTACTTC. This codes for CASSYSEKGGGRLKTQYF.